Listed below are T cell receptor beta chains from one sample, sequenced in a study of blood T cell repertoires in COVID-19. This table comes from immunoSEQ multiplex PCR, and its TCRdb copy is limited to in-frame clones, with some not included. Of more than 250,000 clones in the sample, nearly 90% were seen once. The material sequenced was PBMCs or T cells enriched from blood (not recorded which). These receptors were taken from a woman aged 30 to 39 who had recovered from COVID-19. Both conserved end residues are part of each CDR3. The order of the fields is CDR3 protein, V gene, J gene.

CASLGSGRDSPEAFF	TRBV7-9	TRBJ1-1
CASSFFLGGGHNEQFF	TRBV7-2	TRBJ2-1
CASSLSLTNTGELFF	TRBV5-6	TRBJ2-2
CASRLLLTGGKTGEQYF	TRBV7-7	TRBJ2-7
CASSEVQRGGPDEQYF	TRBV10-1	TRBJ2-7
CASSESTSGTTQYF	TRBV10-1	TRBJ2-3
CASSDRWAGISYEQYF	TRBV5-4	TRBJ2-7
CASRRAPGGGAVLKTQYF	TRBV2	TRBJ2-5
CASRDRGNTEAFF	TRBV10-3	TRBJ1-1
CASSQMAGGPTNTGELFF	TRBV14	TRBJ2-2
CATTVGPGEQYF	TRBV2	TRBJ2-7
CASRGAGLTEAFF	TRBV5-8	TRBJ1-1
CASSLATGGKQPQHF	TRBV7-2	TRBJ1-5
CASTPRNRNTEAFF	TRBV5-5	TRBJ1-1
CASSISLNYGYTF	TRBV19	TRBJ1-2
CASRQDPQTEAFF	TRBV12-3/TRBV12-4	TRBJ1-1
CASSLTGGKSSYNEQFF	TRBV7-3	TRBJ2-1
CASSRGTPGEYEKLFF	TRBV5-1	TRBJ1-4
CASSWTGANTEAFF	TRBV6-2/TRBV6-3	TRBJ1-1
CASSLPSGGAGDTQYF	TRBV5-4	TRBJ2-3
CASSYGRAGNQPQHF	TRBV6-5	TRBJ1-5
CASSTPSRKNTIYF	TRBV11-2	TRBJ1-3
CASSLTFAGTGRHNEQFF	TRBV18	TRBJ2-1
CASSPRLGDGYTF	TRBV16	TRBJ1-2
CASSVGQGAAGELFF	TRBV9	TRBJ2-2
CASSLYQGLDEQFF	TRBV7-3	TRBJ2-1
CASSQGALVNEQFF	TRBV4-3	TRBJ2-1
CASSQGDSTYEQYF	TRBV4-3	TRBJ2-7